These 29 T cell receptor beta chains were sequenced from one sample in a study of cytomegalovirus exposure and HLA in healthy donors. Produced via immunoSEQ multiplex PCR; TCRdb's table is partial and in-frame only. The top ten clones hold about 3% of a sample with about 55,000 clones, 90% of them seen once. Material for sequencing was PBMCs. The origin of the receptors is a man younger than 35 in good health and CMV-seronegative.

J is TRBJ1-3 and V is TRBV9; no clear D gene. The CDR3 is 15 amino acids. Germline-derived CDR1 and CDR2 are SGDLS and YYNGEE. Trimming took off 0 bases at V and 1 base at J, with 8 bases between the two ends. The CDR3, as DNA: TGTGCCAGCAGCGTAGAAGGAGGATCTGGAAACACCATATATTTT. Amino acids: CASSVEGGSGNTIYF.

Here the CDR3 DNA reads TGTGCCAGCAGCCGGACTAGGTCCTACAATGAGCAGTTCTTC. It codes for CASSRTRSYNEQFF. The chain recombines TRBV11-2 with TRBJ2-1, with 7 bases fitting TRBD2. The CDR3 length is 14 residues. The ends lost 5 bases at V and 1 base at J; junction bases unmatched: 2. In germline, CDR1 is SGHAT, CDR2 FQNNGV.

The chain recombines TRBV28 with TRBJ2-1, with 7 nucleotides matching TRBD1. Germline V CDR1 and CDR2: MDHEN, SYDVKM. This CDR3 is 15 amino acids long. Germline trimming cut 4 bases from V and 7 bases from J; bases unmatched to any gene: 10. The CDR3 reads CASSSPPTGSNEQFF. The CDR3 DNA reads TGTGCCAGCAGTTCGCCCCCGACAGGGTCGAATGAGCAGTTCTTC.

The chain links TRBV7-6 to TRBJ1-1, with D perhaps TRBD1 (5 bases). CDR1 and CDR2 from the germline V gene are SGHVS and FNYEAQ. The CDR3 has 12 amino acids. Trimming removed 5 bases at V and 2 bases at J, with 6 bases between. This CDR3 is CASSQGNTEAFF. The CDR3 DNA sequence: TGTGCCAGCAGCCAGGGCAACACTGAAGCTTTCTTT.

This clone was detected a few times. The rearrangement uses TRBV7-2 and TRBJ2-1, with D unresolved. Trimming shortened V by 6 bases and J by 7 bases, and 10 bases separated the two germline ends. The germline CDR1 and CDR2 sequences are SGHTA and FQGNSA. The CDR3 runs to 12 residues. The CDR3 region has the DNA TGTGCCAGCAGGGAACAGTCAAATGAGCAGTTCTTC. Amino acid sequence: CASREQSNEQFF.

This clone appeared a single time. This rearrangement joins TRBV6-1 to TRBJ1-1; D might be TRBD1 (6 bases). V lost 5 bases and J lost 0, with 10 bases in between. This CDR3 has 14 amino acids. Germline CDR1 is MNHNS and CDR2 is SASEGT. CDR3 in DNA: TGTGCCAGCAGTCGGACAGCGATGAACACTGAAGCTTTCTTT. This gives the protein CASSRTAMNTEAFF.

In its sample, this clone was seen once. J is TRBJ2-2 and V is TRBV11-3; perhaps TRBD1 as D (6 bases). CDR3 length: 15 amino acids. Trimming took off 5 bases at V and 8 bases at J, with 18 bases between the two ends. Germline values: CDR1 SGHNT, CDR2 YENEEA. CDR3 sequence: CASSTSQGSEGELFF. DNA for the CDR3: TGTGCCAGCAGCACAAGTCAGGGGTCGGAGGGGGAGCTGTTTTTT.

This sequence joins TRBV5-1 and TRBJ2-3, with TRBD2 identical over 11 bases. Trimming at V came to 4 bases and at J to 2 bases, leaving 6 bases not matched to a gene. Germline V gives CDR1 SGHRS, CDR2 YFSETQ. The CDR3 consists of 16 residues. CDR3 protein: CASSPGTSGPTDTQYF. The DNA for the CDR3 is TGCGCCAGCAGCCCCGGGACTAGCGGCCCCACAGATACGCAGTATTTT.

Here the CDR3 reads CASSSGREPIDGNTIYF. CDR3 bases: TGTGCCAGTAGTTCTGGACGGGAGCCCATCGATGGAAACACCATATATTTT. J is TRBJ1-3 and V is TRBV19, with D unclear. Trimming took 5 bases from V and 3 from J, leaving 20 bases between them. Germline CDR1 LNHDA, CDR2 SQIVND (reference sequence). The CDR3 sequence is 17 residues long.

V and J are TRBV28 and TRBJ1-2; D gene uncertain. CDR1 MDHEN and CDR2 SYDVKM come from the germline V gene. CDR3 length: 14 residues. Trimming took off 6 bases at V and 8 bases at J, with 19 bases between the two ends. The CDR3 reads CASSPGGVERGYTF. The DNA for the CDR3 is TGTGCCAGCAGCCCCGGTGGTGTCGAGAGGGGCTACACCTTC.

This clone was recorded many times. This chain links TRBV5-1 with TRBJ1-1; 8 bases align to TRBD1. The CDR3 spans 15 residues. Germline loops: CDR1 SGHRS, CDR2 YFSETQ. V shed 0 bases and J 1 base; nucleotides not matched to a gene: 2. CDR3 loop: CASSLDGQGNTEAFF. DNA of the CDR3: TGCGCCAGCAGCTTGGACGGACAGGGGAACACTGAAGCTTTCTTT.

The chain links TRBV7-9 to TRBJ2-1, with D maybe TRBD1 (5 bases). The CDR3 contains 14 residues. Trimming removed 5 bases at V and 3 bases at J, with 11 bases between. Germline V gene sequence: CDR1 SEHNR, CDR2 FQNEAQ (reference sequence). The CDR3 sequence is CASSPGRDYNEQFF. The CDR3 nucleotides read TGTGCCAGCAGCCCGGGCAGGGACTACAATGAGCAGTTCTTC.

CDR3 coding DNA: TGTGCCAGCAGCGCCCGCCCCGGGACAGATCCGGATGAGCAGTTCTTC. Translated, it gives CASSARPGTDPDEQFF. The rearrangement joins TRBV9 to TRBJ2-1; 7 bases fit TRBD1. The V gene end was trimmed by 3 bases and the J gene end by 8 bases; junction bases not matched to a gene: 14. From germline, CDR1 is SGDLS and CDR2 YYNGEE. This CDR3 spans 16 amino acids.

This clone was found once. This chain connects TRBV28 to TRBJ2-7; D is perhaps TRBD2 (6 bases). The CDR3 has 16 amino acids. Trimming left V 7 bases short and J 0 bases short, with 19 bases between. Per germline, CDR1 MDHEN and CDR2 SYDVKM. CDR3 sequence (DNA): TGTGCCAGCAACCGCCCCCGGGGAGGAGGCTCCTACGAGCAGTACTTC. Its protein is CASNRPRGGGSYEQYF.

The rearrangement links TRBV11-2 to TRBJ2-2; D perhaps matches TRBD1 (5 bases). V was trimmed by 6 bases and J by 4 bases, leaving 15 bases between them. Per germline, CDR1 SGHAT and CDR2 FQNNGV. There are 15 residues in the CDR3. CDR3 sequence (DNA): TGTGCCAGCAGGGAAGTGCAGGGCACCACCGGGGAGCTGTTTTTT. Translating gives CASREVQGTTGELFF.

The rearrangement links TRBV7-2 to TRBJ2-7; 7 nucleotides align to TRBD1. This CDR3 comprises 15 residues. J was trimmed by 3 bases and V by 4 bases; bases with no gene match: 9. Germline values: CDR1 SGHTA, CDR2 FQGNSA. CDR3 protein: CASSSLTGYSYEQYF. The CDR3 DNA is TGTGCCAGCAGCTCCCTGACAGGGTACAGCTACGAGCAGTACTTC.

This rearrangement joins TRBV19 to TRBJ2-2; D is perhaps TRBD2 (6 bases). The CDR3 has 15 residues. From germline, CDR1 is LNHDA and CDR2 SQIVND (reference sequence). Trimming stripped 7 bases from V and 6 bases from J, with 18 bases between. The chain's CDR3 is CASKDGGMGAGELFF. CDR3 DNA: TGTGCCAGTAAGGACGGCGGGATGGGCGCCGGGGAGCTGTTTTTT.

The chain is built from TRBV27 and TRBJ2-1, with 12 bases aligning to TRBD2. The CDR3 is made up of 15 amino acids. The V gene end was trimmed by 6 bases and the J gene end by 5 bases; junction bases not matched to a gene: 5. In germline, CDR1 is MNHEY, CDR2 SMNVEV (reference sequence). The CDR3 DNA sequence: TGTGCCAGCAGGAAACTAGCGGGAGGAAACAATGAGCAGTTCTTC. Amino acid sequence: CASRKLAGGNNEQFF.

CDR3 residues: CASSEAPPYSYSSYNEQFF. CDR3 bases: TGTGCCAGCAGTGAAGCGCCACCGTACTCCTACAGCTCCTACAATGAGCAGTTCTTC. The J gene is TRBJ2-1, the V gene TRBV2; no clear D gene. Germline V gene sequence: CDR1 SNHLY, CDR2 FYNNEI. V lost 0 bases and J 0 bases, leaving 18 bases between the germline ends. This CDR3 has 19 amino acids.

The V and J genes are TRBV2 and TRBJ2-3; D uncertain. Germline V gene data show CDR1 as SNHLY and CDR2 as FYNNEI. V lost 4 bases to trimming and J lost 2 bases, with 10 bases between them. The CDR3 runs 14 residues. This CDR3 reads CASSASPDTDTQYF. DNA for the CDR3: TGTGCCAGCAGTGCTAGTCCCGACACAGATACGCAGTATTTT.

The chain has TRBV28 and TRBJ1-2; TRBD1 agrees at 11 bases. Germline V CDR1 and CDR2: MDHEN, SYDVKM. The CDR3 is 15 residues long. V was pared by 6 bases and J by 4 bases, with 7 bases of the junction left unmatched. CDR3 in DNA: TGTGCCAGCAGCCGTGGGACAGGGGGGAGCTATGGCTACACCTTC. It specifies CASSRGTGGSYGYTF.

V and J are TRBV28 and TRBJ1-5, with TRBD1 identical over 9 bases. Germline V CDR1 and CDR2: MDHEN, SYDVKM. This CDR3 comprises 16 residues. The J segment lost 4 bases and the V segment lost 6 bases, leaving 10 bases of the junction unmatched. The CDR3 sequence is CASRRTRTGDNQPQHF. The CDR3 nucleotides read TGTGCCAGCAGACGTACACGGACAGGGGATAATCAGCCCCAGCATTTT.

The CDR3 here is CASSPGTLETQYF. The CDR3 region has the DNA TGTGCCAGCTCTCCTGGGACACTGGAGACCCAGTACTTC. The V call is TRBV6-1, the J call TRBJ2-5, with D possibly TRBD1 on 6 matching bases. The CDR3 is made up of 13 amino acids. Germline V CDR1 and CDR2: MNHNS, SASEGT. Trimming removed 8 bases from V and 5 bases from J, with 15 bases in between.

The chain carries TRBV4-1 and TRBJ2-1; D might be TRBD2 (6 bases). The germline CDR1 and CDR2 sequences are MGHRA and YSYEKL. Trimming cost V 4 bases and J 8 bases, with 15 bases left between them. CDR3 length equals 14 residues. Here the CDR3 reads CASSRVRLEDEQFF. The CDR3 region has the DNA TGCGCCAGCAGCCGGGTCCGACTAGAAGATGAGCAGTTCTTC.

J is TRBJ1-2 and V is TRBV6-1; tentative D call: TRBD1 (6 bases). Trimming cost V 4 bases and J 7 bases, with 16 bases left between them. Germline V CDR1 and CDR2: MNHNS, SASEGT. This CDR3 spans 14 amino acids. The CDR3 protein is CASSGRTALGGYTF. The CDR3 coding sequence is TGTGCCAGCAGTGGTCGGACAGCTCTGGGTGGCTACACCTTC.

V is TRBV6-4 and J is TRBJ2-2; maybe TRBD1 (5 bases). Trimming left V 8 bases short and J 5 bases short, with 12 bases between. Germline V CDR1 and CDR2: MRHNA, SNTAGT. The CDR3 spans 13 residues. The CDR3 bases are TGTGCCAGCTCCGGACATTCTACCGGGGAGCTGTTTTTT. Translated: CASSGHSTGELFF.

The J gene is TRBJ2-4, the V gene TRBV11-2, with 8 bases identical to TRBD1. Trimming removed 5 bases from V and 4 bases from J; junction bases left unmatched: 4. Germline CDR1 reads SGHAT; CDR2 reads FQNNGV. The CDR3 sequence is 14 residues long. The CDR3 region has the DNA TGTGCCAGCAGCCCAGGACAGGGAAAAAACATTCAGTACTTC. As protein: CASSPGQGKNIQYF.

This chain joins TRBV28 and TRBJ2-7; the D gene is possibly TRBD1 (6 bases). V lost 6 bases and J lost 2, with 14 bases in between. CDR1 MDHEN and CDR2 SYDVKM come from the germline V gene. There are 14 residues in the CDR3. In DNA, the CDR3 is TGTGCCAGCAGCCCTGACAGGAGAACCTACGAGCAGTACTTC. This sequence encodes CASSPDRRTYEQYF.

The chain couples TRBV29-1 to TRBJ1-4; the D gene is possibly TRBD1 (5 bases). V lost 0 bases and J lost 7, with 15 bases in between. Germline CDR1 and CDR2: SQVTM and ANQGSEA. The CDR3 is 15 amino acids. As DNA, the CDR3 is TGCAGCGTTGAAGATCCCCGAAGGGGCGGTGAAAAACTGTTTTTT. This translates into CSVEDPRRGGEKLFF.